The 23 T cell receptor beta chains in this list originate from one sample, sequenced in a study of shared clonotypes between healthy human individuals. The protocol was immunoSEQ multiplex PCR, while the TCRdb copy is restricted to in-frame clones and leaves out a portion. The sample shows some 2,100,000 clones, 95% of them seen only once. The specimen sequenced was naive CD4+ T cells sorted from blood. Subset here: CD45RA+ positively selected. The receptors derive from a man younger than 35 in good health.

This sequence joins TRBV30 and TRBJ1-4, with D unclear. The germline V gene has CDR1 GTSNPN and CDR2 SVGIG (reference sequence). CDR3 size: 13 residues. The ends were cut back, 0 bases at V and 5 bases at J, with 7 bases in the middle. The DNA of the CDR3 is TGTGCCTGGAGTGTTCAGGAGAATGAAAAACTGTTTTTT. It specifies CAWSVQENEKLFF.

The chain recombines TRBV5-4 with TRBJ1-1; 9 nucleotides agree with TRBD1. The CDR3 is 14 amino acids. CDR1 and CDR2 from the germline V gene are SGHNT and YYREEE (reference sequence). The V segment lost 0 bases and the J segment 5 bases; nucleotides outside the gene matches: 2. CDR3 in amino acids: CASSLADRGTEAFF. The CDR3 coding sequence is TGTGCCAGCAGCTTGGCGGACAGGGGAACTGAAGCTTTCTTT. The complete variable domain, with remaining parts taken from reference TRBV5-4 and TRBJ1-1, reads ETGVTQSPTHLIKTRGQQVTLRCSSQSGHNTVSWYQQALGQGPQFIFQYYREEENGRGNFPPRFSGLQFPNYSSELNVNALELDDSALYLCASSLADRGTEAFFGQGTRLTVV.

The chain joins TRBV5-4 to TRBJ2-7; 7 bases fit TRBD1. CDR1 SGHNT and CDR2 YYREEE come from the germline V gene (reference sequence). The CDR3 covers 16 residues. V was clipped by 0 bases and J by 2 bases; unmatched bases: 8. The CDR3 DNA sequence: TGTGCCAGCAGCTTGGTTCCCGACAGGGCCCCCTACGAGCAGTACTTC. Protein product: CASSLVPDRAPYEQYF.

The genes are TRBV5-1 and TRBJ2-4; no clear D. CDR1 and CDR2 from the germline V gene are SGHRS and YFSETQ. This CDR3 comprises 15 residues. V lost 0 bases and J 3 bases, leaving 10 bases between the germline ends. The CDR3 DNA sequence: TGCGCCAGCAGCTTGGAATTGGCAGGCAAAAACATTCAGTACTTC. It is translated as CASSLELAGKNIQYF.

V is TRBV19 and J is TRBJ2-1; D assignment may be TRBD1 or TRBD2 (5 bases each). CDR1 and CDR2 (germline): LNHDA, SQIVND (reference sequence). Between the trimmed V and J ends, which lost 3 bases and 7 bases, there was a span of 7 bases. The length of the CDR3 is 12 residues. CDR3 in amino acids: CASSIGTNEQFF. The CDR3 DNA reads as TGTGCCAGTAGTATCGGGACGAATGAGCAGTTCTTC.

CDR3 sequence (DNA): TGCAGCGCTGGGACACCAAGAGAAGGGGCCCAGTACTTC. It translates to CSAGTPREGAQYF. The rearrangement uses TRBV29-1 and TRBJ2-5; TRBD1 might be the D (6 bases). The germline V and J ends were trimmed by 7 bases and 9 bases, with 21 bases remaining between them. Germline loops: CDR1 SQVTM, CDR2 ANQGSEA. This CDR3 region has 13 residues. Based on the CDR3 plus reference TRBV29-1 and TRBJ2-5, the full variable domain is SAVISQKPSRDICQRGTSLTIQCQVDSQVTMMFWYRQQPGQSLTLIATANQGSEATYESGFVIDKFPISRPNLTFSTLTVSNMSPEDSSIYLCSAGTPREGAQYFGPGTRLLVL.

The chain combines TRBV21-1 with TRBJ1-2. TRBV21-1 is marked as a pseudogene. The CDR3 spans 15 residues. CDR3 sequence (DNA): TGTGCCAGCAGCAAAAGAAGGGCAGAGAACTATGGCTACACCTTC. Amino acid sequence: CASSKRRAENYGYTF.

The chain has TRBV10-3 and TRBJ2-1; 9 nucleotides line up with TRBD1. CDR1 and CDR2 from the germline V gene are ENHRY and SYGVKD. J lost 10 bases, V lost 6 bases, and 7 bases had no gene match. CDR3 size: 13 residues. The CDR3 here is CAIRGQGNGEQFF. The CDR3 DNA is TGTGCCATCAGGGGACAGGGCAACGGAGAGCAGTTCTTC.

This clone came up once. The chain recombines TRBV7-9 with TRBJ1-1; D ambiguous. The ends were cut back, 4 bases at V and 4 bases at J, with 10 bases in the middle. The length of the CDR3 is 13 residues. Looked up from germline, CDR1 is SEHNR and CDR2 is FQNEAQ (reference sequence). CDR3 region: CASSSQPRTEAFF. Written as DNA, the CDR3 is TGTGCCAGCAGCTCTCAACCCCGCACTGAAGCTTTCTTT. The full variable domain, completed using reference TRBV7-9 and TRBJ1-1, is DTGVSQNPRHKITKRGQNVTFRCDPISEHNRLYWYRQTLGQGPEFLTYFQNEAQLEKSRLLSDRFSAERPKGSFSTLEIQRTEQGDSAMYLCASSSQPRTEAFFGQGTRLTVV.

The rearrangement uses TRBV19 and TRBJ1-6; possible D gene TRBD1, 5 bases. Germline loops: CDR1 LNHDA, CDR2 SQIVND (reference sequence). The ends were cut back, 6 bases at V and 7 bases at J, with 10 bases in the middle. This CDR3 has 13 residues. CDR3 protein: CASREGWNSPLHF. In DNA form, the CDR3 reads TGTGCCAGTAGAGAGGGGTGGAATTCACCCCTCCACTTT.

The chain carries TRBV5-4 and TRBJ2-5, with D possibly being TRBD1 (5 bases). This CDR3 spans 14 amino acids. The germline CDR1 and CDR2 sequences are SGHNT and YYREEE (reference sequence). V was pared by 6 bases and J by 5 bases, with 17 bases between. The CDR3: CASTQDTGRETQYF. CDR3 sequence (DNA): TGTGCCAGCACCCAGGACACAGGCCGGGAGACCCAGTACTTC.

The chain uses TRBV6-1 and TRBJ1-2, with a possible D match to TRBD1 (6 bases). V was clipped by 7 bases and J by 4 bases, with 16 bases between them. Germline CDR1 reads MNHNS; CDR2 reads SASEGT. This CDR3 is built from 14 residues. CDR3 coding DNA: TGTGCCAGCACTCCGGTAGGGGGTACCTATGGCTACACCTTC. Translating it yields CASTPVGGTYGYTF.

This clone was detected once. V gene TRBV28 combines with J gene TRBJ2-1; the D gene is possibly TRBD1 (5 bases). Germline CDR1 is MDHEN and CDR2 is SYDVKM. V shed 9 bases and J shed 9 bases, with 21 bases lying between them. The CDR3 is 14 amino acids. CDR3 nucleotides: TGTGCCAGTATGGGGATAGGGGCTCTCCCTGAGCAGTTCTTC. Translated: CASMGIGALPEQFF.

The J gene is TRBJ2-3, the V gene TRBV18; 9 bases are shared with TRBD1. CDR1 and CDR2 (germline): KGHSH, LQKENI. The CDR3 covers 15 residues. The junction had 8 bases not matched to a gene; V was cut back by 6 bases and J by 4 bases. CDR3 amino acids: CASSRRDRESDTQYF. As DNA, the CDR3 is TGTGCCAGCTCCCGCCGGGACAGGGAATCAGATACGCAGTATTTT. Complete variable domain (other parts from reference TRBV18 and TRBJ2-3): NAGVMQNPRHLVRRRGQEARLRCSPMKGHSHVYWYRQLPEEGLKFMVYLQKENIIDESGMPKERFSAEFPKEGPSILRIQQVVRGDSAAYFCASSRRDRESDTQYFGPGTRLTVL.

V and J are TRBV4-2 and TRBJ1-2, with D maybe TRBD1 (5 bases). V was clipped by 0 bases and J by 3 bases, with 11 bases between them. Germline V gene data show CDR1 as LGHNA and CDR2 as YNFKEQ. The CDR3 sequence is 15 residues long. The CDR3 nucleotides are TGTGCCAGCAGCCAAGACTTGGCAGGGCACTATGGCTACACCTTC. It codes for CASSQDLAGHYGYTF.

The gene calls are TRBV5-1 and TRBJ1-2; 8 bases are a match to TRBD1. This CDR3 region has 14 residues. The trim removed 4 bases at V and 7 bases at J, leaving 9 bases unmatched. Germline loops: CDR1 SGHRS, CDR2 YFSETQ. The CDR3 spells CASSGGQGEGGYTF. Here the CDR3 DNA reads TGCGCCAGCAGCGGTGGACAGGGCGAGGGTGGCTACACCTTC. Supplemented by reference TRBV5-1 and TRBJ1-2, the full variable domain reads KAGVTQTPRYLIKTRGQQVTLSCSPISGHRSVSWYQQTPGQGLQFLFEYFSETQRNKGNFPGRFSGRQFSNSRSEMNVSTLELGDSALYLCASSGGQGEGGYTFGSGTRLTVV.

The chain links TRBV4-1 to TRBJ2-1, with TRBD2 matching 8 bases. This CDR3 comprises 15 residues. V was clipped by 7 bases and J by 14 bases; unmatched bases: 19. Looked up from germline, CDR1 is MGHRA and CDR2 is YSYEKL. CDR3: CASKKGLEQSDRKFF. The CDR3 DNA follows: TGCGCCAGCAAAAAGGGACTAGAGCAGTCCGACCGCAAGTTCTTC.

The V call is TRBV6-5, the J call TRBJ1-1; a possible D gene is TRBD1 (5 bases). CDR3 size: 15 residues. Germline V gene sequence: CDR1 MNHEY, CDR2 SVGAGI. V lost 8 bases, J lost 3 bases, and 19 bases lay in between. The CDR3 nucleotides are TGTGCCAGCTCCTCGGCTAGTCAGGGTTACACTGAAGCTTTCTTT. Amino acids: CASSSASQGYTEAFF.

The chain recombines TRBV4-1 with TRBJ2-1; a possible D gene is TRBD1 (5 bases). The germline CDR1 and CDR2 sequences are MGHRA and YSYEKL. The CDR3 length is 18 residues. V shed 0 bases and J shed 0 bases, with 15 bases lying between them. CDR3 nucleotides: TGCGCCAGCAGCCAAGACAGGGAAAGACCCTTCTCCTACAATGAGCAGTTCTTC. Its protein product is CASSQDRERPFSYNEQFF.

The V and J genes are TRBV30 and TRBJ1-1; a possible D gene is TRBD1 (5 bases). Germline V lookup: CDR1 GTSNPN, CDR2 SVGIG (reference sequence). V was clipped by 2 bases and J by 4 bases, with 20 bases between them. This CDR3 has 16 amino acids. CDR3 DNA sequence: TGTGCCTGGAGTATTAGGGGCCACCCAGGTGGCACTGAAGCTTTCTTT. It yields the protein CAWSIRGHPGGTEAFF.

V is TRBV19 and J is TRBJ2-5; a weak D match, TRBD1 (6 bases). CDR3 size: 14 residues. The V and J ends lost 3 bases and 2 bases respectively, with 10 bases between them. Germline V lookup: CDR1 LNHDA, CDR2 SQIVND (reference sequence). CDR3 sequence: CASSMGTPQETQYF. The CDR3 DNA reads as TGTGCCAGTAGTATGGGGACACCTCAAGAGACCCAGTACTTC.

As to this clone: Other nucleotide sequences from this sample produce the same CDR3. The V call is TRBV30, the J call TRBJ2-1; TRBD2 might be the D (5 bases). The V end lost 4 bases, the J end lost 2 bases, and 9 bases lay between the germline ends. CDR3 length equals 13 residues. Per germline, CDR1 GTSNPN and CDR2 SVGIG (reference sequence). The CDR3 DNA is TGTGCCTGGACAGGAGGTCCCTACAATGAGCAGTTCTTC. It is translated as CAWTGGPYNEQFF.

The V gene is TRBV11-1, the J gene TRBJ2-7; no clear D gene. The germline gives CDR1 SGHAT, CDR2 FQDESV (reference sequence). V was trimmed by 1 base and J by 3 bases, leaving 7 bases between them. This CDR3 comprises 13 residues. The CDR3 loop reads CASSLDSYYEQYF. The CDR3 coding sequence is TGTGCCAGCAGCTTAGACAGTTACTACGAGCAGTACTTC.